This T cell receptor beta chain was profiled in a study of neurological immune-mediated disorders. TCRdb passed the 5' RACE reads through MiXCR, listing each CDR3 protein once. The data show 55,000 to 70,000 distinct CDR3 sequences, roughly 5.6% seen once. Study-wide results and caveats: The greatest TCR clonal expansion appeared in HTLV-1-associated myelopathy and the smallest, falling below healthy controls, in multiple sclerosis.

The study built unsorted libraries from 2 million PBMCs kept at -80 C. Trimming left V 6 bases short and J 2 bases short, with 11 bases between. Germline V gives CDR1 SGHRS, CDR2 YFSETQ. This CDR3 spans 13 amino acids. This clonotype has a count of ten or more. Its specificity is unknown. The TCR originated in a human donor with multiple sclerosis. The donor label of this sample is uncertain. V is TRBV5-1 and J is TRBJ1-1; TRBD1 might be the D (5 bases). Sequencing used PBMCs. CDR3 sequence reads: CASTGADNTEAFF. The DNA of the CDR3 is TGCGCCAGCACCGGGGCCGATAACACTGAAGCTTTCTTT.